This TCR beta chain was profiled in a study of cytomegalovirus exposure and HLA in healthy donors. Amplification used 60 Vbeta primers and 13 Jbeta primers. This table comes from immunoSEQ multiplex PCR, and its TCRdb copy is limited to in-frame clones, with some not included. The sample consists of about 110,000 clones, about 81% of them appearing once. Deletions cut 3 bases from V and 2 bases from J, with 10 bases between. The CDR3 is 14 residues long. CDR1 and CDR2 from the germline V gene are SGHNT and YENEEA. The sample consisted of PBMCs. This chain links TRBV11-3 with TRBJ1-1; no clear D. The receptor comes from a man in his thirties or forties in good health and CMV-seronegative. CDR3: CASSFGSGNTEAFF. CDR3 DNA: TGTGCCAGCAGCTTTGGGTCGGGAAACACTGAAGCTTTCTTT.